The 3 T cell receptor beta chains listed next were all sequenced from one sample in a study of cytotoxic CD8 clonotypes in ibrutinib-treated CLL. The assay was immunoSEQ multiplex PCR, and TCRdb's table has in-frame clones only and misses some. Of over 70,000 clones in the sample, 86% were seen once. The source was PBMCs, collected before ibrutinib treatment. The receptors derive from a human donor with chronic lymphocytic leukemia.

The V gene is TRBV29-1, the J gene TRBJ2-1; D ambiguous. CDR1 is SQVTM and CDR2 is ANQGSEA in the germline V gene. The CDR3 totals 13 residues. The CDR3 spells CSARAEDYNEQFF. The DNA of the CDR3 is TGCTCCGCTCGGGCCGAAGATTACAATGAGCAGTTCTTC.

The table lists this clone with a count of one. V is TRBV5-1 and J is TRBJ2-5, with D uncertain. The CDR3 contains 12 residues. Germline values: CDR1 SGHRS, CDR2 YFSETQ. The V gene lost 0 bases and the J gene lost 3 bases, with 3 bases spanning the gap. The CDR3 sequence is CASSLVEETQYF. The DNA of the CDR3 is TGCGCCAGCAGCTTGGTTGAAGAGACCCAGTACTTC.

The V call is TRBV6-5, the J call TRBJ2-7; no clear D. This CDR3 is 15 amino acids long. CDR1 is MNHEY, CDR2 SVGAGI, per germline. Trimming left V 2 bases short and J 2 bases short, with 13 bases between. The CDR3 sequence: CASSYLGATPYEQYF. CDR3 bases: TGTGCCAGCAGTTACCTAGGAGCTACCCCCTACGAGCAGTACTTC.